Described below is a single TCR beta chain sequence and its context. Its antigen remains unidentified. Base quality data are lacking; no much larger clone is found one base away. TRB repertoires were amplified from 250-500 ng of genomic DNA extracted from blood. The sample is drawn from a study of T and B cells in COVID-19 patients (dated by TCRdb to the early 2020s). Some background on the complete study: In this study, adaptive immunity was profiled in COVID-19 patients who either had active infection or had recovered, using TRB and IGH repertoire sequencing of peripheral blood. A recovered cohort was made up of 19 patients contributing 20 samples, mostly after mild to moderate COVID-19 managed as outpatients. Patients in the recovered cohort had a median age of approximately 35 years, compared with 67 years for patients in the active-infection cohort. Critical illness requiring mechanical ventilation or ECMO was present in about 65% of the roughly 20 patients in the active-infection cohort. Comorbidities linked to unfavorable COVID-19 outcome were present in most of the 20 patients in the active-infection cohort. Over 7 million TCR sequences were analysed from a TCR and BCR sequence repository that comprised some 37 patients and approximately 69 time points. A couple of patients were included in both the recovered and active cohorts because samples were available from active disease and after recovery. An age-matched reference group of about 40 healthy donors negative for COVID-19 antibodies was used as the comparison for repertoire analyses. As many as 9 follow-up blood samples were collected from each patient, and in some individuals these samples spanned different disease stages. Findings and caveats that apply to the study as a whole: Few blood samples were available from mildly ill patients while symptoms were present, and early samples from severe cases were likewise scarce. The cohort was considered too small for HLA contributions to COVID-19 susceptibility or severity to be assessed. Specific T cell subsets (CD4+/Treg/CD8+) and sorted SARS-CoV-2-responsive or tetramer+ T cells had not yet been sequenced, with those experiments still ongoing. TRB repertoires were found to be highly clonal in active COVID-19, whereas diversity and richness at recovery were found to rise above healthy donor levels. TRBV/TRBJ gene usage was reported as strongly skewed in patients with COVID-19. A total of some 2,000 exclusive TCR clusters, including 31 low-pGen clusters, were found in the recovered cohort. The reported TCR clusters were stated to require prospective validation before clinical use.

Sequencing instrument: Illumina MiSeq. Multiplex PCR with BIOMED2 TRB-A/B primer pools was used to amplify the TRB rearrangements. Illumina-compatible adapters and 7-nucleotide sample barcodes were attached to the amplicons in two consecutive PCRs. Phusion HS II polymerase was used for all library PCRs. Amplicons were gel-purified with the NucleoSpin Gel and PCR Clean-up kit, quantified on Qubit, and pooled at about 4.2 nM. Amplicon pool quality was checked on an Agilent 2100 Bioanalyzer before Illumina next-generation sequencing. Per the source publication's procedure: Annotation of TRB rearrangements was done in MiXCR 3.0.8 with the default MiXCR reference library. Non-productive reads and sequences with fewer than 2 reads were removed, and every unique CDR3 nucleotide sequence was treated as one clone. R 3.5.1 was used to calculate clonality, diversity, richness and V-J gene usage. GLIPH2 was used to cluster TCRs by CDR3 similarity, and OLGA was used to calculate generation probabilities. Only GLIPH2 clusters containing at least four unique TCR clonotypes present in at least three individuals were kept. The public reads were reprocessed in TCRdb via fastp at Q25 and MiXCR, keeping in-frame beta chains. Rows with a matching CDR3 protein are joined into one entry that keeps the most common DNA and genes. The V and J calls were determined by TCRdb, not by the authors. A total of 15,000 to 20,000 distinct CDR3 sequences appear in this sample, 36% of them only once. Together, the top ten hold 15% to 20% of the sample.

V was cut back by 2 bases and J by 5 bases, leaving a gap of 13 bases between them. From a lookup of the germline V gene, CDR1 and CDR2 are MDHEN and SYDVKM. The CDR3 runs 14 residues from the cysteine to the valine. Only the CDR3 portion is preserved as DNA: 42 bases, with reading frame beginning at the first base. Sequences were obtained from blood. The clonotype comes from a human donor with active COVID-19. The V and J genes are TRBV28 and TRBJ2-7, with a weak D call of TRBD1 (5 bases match). The CDR3 protein sequence reads: CASSLTPGFHEQYV. The nucleotide sequence is TGTGCCAGCAGTTTAACACCAGGGTTCCACGAGCAGTACGTC.